This entry lists 21 T cell receptor beta chains sequenced from one sample in a study of human T cells and chemical hapten exposure. One entry per CDR3 protein, called by TCRdb with MiXCR from the RACE reads. Seen here are about 260,000 distinct CDR3 sequences, about 9.4% observed once, and the top ten hold 2% to 3%. As to time point: pre-sensitization, week 0. As for treatment: therapeutic diphenylcyclopropenone sensitization with weekly scalp DPC. Source: whole blood, taken in connection with sensitization to the hapten diphenylcyclopropenone (DPC). The receptors shown here come from a woman aged 40 to 50 with alopecia areata. Some clones in this sample may be carry-over from other donors' samples.

The sample holds many counts of this clonotype. The chain uses TRBV10-3 and TRBJ2-2; 9 nucleotides line up with TRBD1. Germline V CDR1 and CDR2: ENHRY, SYGVKD. The CDR3 covers 14 residues. The J segment lost 3 bases and the V segment lost 8 bases, leaving 4 bases of the junction unmatched. The CDR3 protein is CAIGGQGYTGELFF. CDR3 coding DNA: TGTGCCATCGGCGGACAGGGGTACACCGGGGAGCTGTTTTTT.

This clonotype showed up just a few times. This chain joins TRBV27 and TRBJ2-5, with TRBD1 matching 11 bases. The CDR3 has 13 amino acids. After removal of 8 bases from V and 4 bases from J, the junction contained 3 bases not matched to a gene. The V gene's germline CDR1 is MNHEY and CDR2 SMNVEV (reference sequence). CDR3 sequence (DNA): TGTGCCAGCTGGGACAGGGGGGGAGAGACCCAGTACTTC. This translates into CASWDRGGETQYF.

This rearrangement joins TRBV28 to TRBJ2-5; 7 bases align to TRBD2. Germline V lookup: CDR1 MDHEN, CDR2 SYDVKM. Trimming removed 7 bases from V and 3 bases from J; junction bases left unmatched: 5. The length of the CDR3 is 13 residues. CDR3: CASIEGGKETQYF. The CDR3 region has the DNA TGTGCCAGCATTGAGGGAGGGAAAGAGACCCAGTACTTC.

The table lists this clonotype with many counts. The chain uses TRBV5-1 and TRBJ2-1; 10 bases line up with TRBD2. V dropped 4 bases and J dropped 1; count of bases not matched to a gene: 5. This CDR3 contains 16 residues. Germline-derived CDR1 and CDR2 are SGHRS and YFSETQ. CDR3 sequence: CASSTASGSSYNEQFF. Written as DNA, the CDR3 is TGCGCCAGCAGCACCGCTAGCGGGAGTTCCTACAATGAGCAGTTCTTC.

The chain couples TRBV27 to TRBJ2-7; 10 positions agree with TRBD2. CDR3 length equals 15 residues. V was clipped by 7 bases and J by 4 bases; unmatched bases: 10. Germline assignment: CDR1 MNHEY and CDR2 SMNVEV (reference sequence). CDR3 nucleotides: TGTGCCAGCACCCCCGCTAGCGGGAGCTTGTACGAGCAGTACTTC. Amino acids: CASTPASGSLYEQYF.

This clonotype was seen a handful of times. The chain recombines TRBV18 with TRBJ1-4, with unresolved D. Germline V gene sequence: CDR1 KGHSH, CDR2 LQKENI. The ends were cut back, 3 bases at V and 0 bases at J, with 8 bases in the middle. This CDR3 is 15 amino acids long. CDR3 protein: CASSPQDATNEKLFF. CDR3 nucleotides: TGTGCCAGCTCACCGCAAGATGCAACTAATGAAAAACTGTTTTTT.

The CDR3 bases are TGCGCCAGCAGCTTACTAGCGGGAGGGCCCTCCTACGAGCAGTACTTC. Protein sequence: CASSLLAGGPSYEQYF. The chain links TRBV5-1 to TRBJ2-7; 13 bases align to TRBD2. Germline-derived CDR1 and CDR2 are SGHRS and YFSETQ. V gave up 2 bases and J gave up 0 bases; unmatched junction bases: 2. CDR3 length equals 16 residues.

This clonotype was detected many times. The CDR3 bases are TGTGCCAGCAGCGAGGGACAGGGGAATTCACCCCTCCACTTT. It is translated as CASSEGQGNSPLHF. V is TRBV7-2 and J is TRBJ1-6; TRBD1 aligns across 10 bases. The CDR3 sequence is 14 residues long. The germline CDR1 and CDR2 sequences are SGHTA and FQGNSA. The V and J ends lost 5 bases and 7 bases, in that order; junction bases with no gene match: 2.

This clonotype was detected a few times. The J gene is TRBJ1-2, the V gene TRBV6-2 or TRBV6-3; 10 bases agree with TRBD1. J lost 4 bases, V lost 5 bases, and 10 bases had no gene match. CDR1 and CDR2 from the germline V gene are MNHEY and SVGEGT. The CDR3 runs 16 residues. The CDR3 coding sequence is TGTGCCAGCAGTGCGGGGACAGGGGCCTTTAGCTATGGCTACACCTTC. Translating gives CASSAGTGAFSYGYTF.

J is TRBJ1-4 and V is TRBV28; maybe TRBD1 (6 bases). This CDR3 has 15 residues. V lost 5 bases to trimming and J lost 2 bases, with 12 bases between them. Germline values: CDR1 MDHEN, CDR2 SYDVKM. CDR3 DNA sequence: TGTGCCAGCAGTACCGGACAGAGTACTAATGAAAAACTGTTTTTT. Translation: CASSTGQSTNEKLFF.

This clonotype was found a few times. One end of the junction varies from germline; a read error may be responsible. The V call is TRBV7-7, the J call TRBJ2-1; weak D call: TRBD2 (6 bases). The CDR3 totals 18 residues. Looked up from germline, CDR1 is SSHAT and CDR2 is FNYEAQ (reference sequence). The CDR3 DNA reads TGTGCTAGCAGCTTAGGTGGTGGCCCTAGCGTGGGGAACAATGAGCAGTTCTTC. Its translation: CASSLGGGPSVGNNEQFF.

In its sample, this clonotype was seen a few times. The V gene is TRBV5-1, the J gene TRBJ2-2; D may be TRBD2 (5 bases). The CDR3 has 15 amino acids. Germline-derived CDR1 and CDR2 are SGHRS and YFSETQ. V was trimmed by 0 bases and J by 0 bases, leaving 6 bases between them. CDR3 sequence reads: CASSLDGANTGELFF. The CDR3 DNA follows: TGCGCCAGCAGCTTGGACGGGGCGAACACCGGGGAGCTGTTTTTT. The full variable domain, its missing parts supplied by reference TRBV5-1 and TRBJ2-2, is KAGVTQTPRYLIKTRGQQVTLSCSPISGHRSVSWYQQTPGQGLQFLFEYFSETQRNKGNFPGRFSGRQFSNSRSEMNVSTLELGDSALYLCASSLDGANTGELFFGEGSRLTVL.

This clonotype was seen only a few times. This chain uses TRBV4-2 with TRBJ2-3; TRBD2 agrees at 10 bases. This CDR3 is 19 amino acids long. The J segment lost 2 bases and the V segment lost 1 base, leaving 12 bases of the junction unmatched. CDR1 and CDR2 (germline): LGHNA, YNFKEQ. The CDR3 loop is CASSQVHPGLALYTDTQYF. CDR3 DNA: TGTGCCAGCAGCCAAGTCCACCCGGGACTAGCGTTGTACACAGATACGCAGTATTTT.

The rearrangement uses TRBV12-3 or TRBV12-4 and TRBJ2-1, with 7 positions matching TRBD2. The CDR3 is made up of 15 amino acids. The V gene end was trimmed by 1 base and the J gene end by 7 bases; junction bases not matched to a gene: 7. The CDR3 here is CASSLGSGGYNEQFF. CDR3 sequence (DNA): TGTGCCAGCAGTTTAGGGTCGGGAGGTTATAATGAGCAGTTCTTC.

This clonotype was seen only a few times. The V call is TRBV12-3 or TRBV12-4, the J call TRBJ2-1, with 9 nucleotides matching TRBD1. With V trimmed by 5 bases and J by 6 bases, 5 bases remained unmatched. This CDR3 comprises 14 residues. The chain's CDR3 is CASSVGQGFNEQFF. CDR3 nucleotides: TGTGCCAGCAGTGTGGGACAGGGTTTCAATGAGCAGTTCTTC.

The chain recombines TRBV20-1 with TRBJ2-7; D may be TRBD2 (6 bases). This CDR3 has 14 amino acids. Germline assignment: CDR1 DFQATT and CDR2 SNEGSKA (reference sequence). Trimming removed 6 bases at V and 2 bases at J, with 17 bases between. The CDR3 reads CSASPGTGPYEQYF. The CDR3 nucleotides are TGCAGTGCCAGCCCCGGGACTGGGCCCTACGAGCAGTACTTC.

This clonotype has more than one count but fewer than ten. V usage is TRBV28 and J usage is TRBJ2-3; tentatively, D is TRBD1 (6 bases). Per the germline V gene, CDR1 is MDHEN and CDR2 is SYDVKM. The V and J ends lost 6 bases and 2 bases respectively, with 12 bases between them. This CDR3 contains 14 residues. The chain's CDR3 is CASRARDNTDTQYF. Here the CDR3 DNA reads TGTGCCAGCAGGGCCCGGGACAACACAGATACGCAGTATTTT.

J is TRBJ1-2 and V is TRBV19; D might be TRBD1 (5 bases). V was clipped by 6 bases and J by 4 bases, with 18 bases between them. The CDR3 loop spans 15 amino acids. Germline V gene lookup returns CDR1 LNHDA and CDR2 SQIVND (reference sequence). The CDR3: CASREVDSEGYGYTF. In DNA, the CDR3 is TGTGCCAGTAGAGAGGTTGACAGCGAGGGCTATGGCTACACCTTC.

The chain uses TRBV30 and TRBJ2-1, with D possibly TRBD2 on 6 matching bases. Germline V lookup: CDR1 GTSNPN, CDR2 SVGIG (reference sequence). CDR3 size: 11 residues. Trimming left V 2 bases short and J 12 bases short, with 11 bases between. CDR3 protein: CAWSIGSGQFF. The CDR3 DNA follows: TGTGCCTGGAGTATCGGGAGTGGGCAGTTCTTC.

This sequence joins TRBV9 and TRBJ2-3; D unclear. This CDR3 comprises 13 residues. From germline, CDR1 is SGDLS and CDR2 YYNGEE. V was clipped by 7 bases and J by 2 bases, with 11 bases between them. The CDR3 protein is CASSDGPTDTQYF. CDR3 nucleotides: TGTGCCAGCTCTGACGGCCCCACAGATACGCAGTATTTT.

The chain has TRBV12-3 or TRBV12-4 and TRBJ1-2; a weak D match, TRBD1 (6 bases). The V end lost 2 bases, the J end lost 5 bases, and 18 bases lay between the germline ends. This CDR3 has 16 amino acids. CDR3 sequence (DNA): TGTGCCAGCAGTTTATCCGGGACATCGGGACGGTATGGCTACACCTTC. It codes for CASSLSGTSGRYGYTF.